These 20 T cell receptor beta chains were all obtained from the same sample, sequenced in a study of response to subunit inactivated influenza vaccine. TCRdb called the RT-PCR reads again in MiXCR, with one record for every CDR3 protein. The sample includes about 180,000 distinct CDR3 sequences, roughly 10% of them seen just once. The sequencing here drew on CD8+ T cells sorted from PBMCs, taken less than 30 months after vaccination. These receptors were taken from a man aged 50-75 years who received an inactivated influenza vaccine.

This chain uses TRBV27 with TRBJ2-6, with 9 bases aligning to TRBD2. Germline CDR1 MNHEY, CDR2 SMNVEV (reference sequence). V shed 5 bases, J shed 4 bases, and the junction held 3 bases outside the gene matches. The CDR3 loop spans 15 amino acids. CDR3 loop: CASSPGTSGANVLTF. In DNA form, the CDR3 reads TGTGCCAGCAGTCCCGGGACTAGCGGGGCCAACGTCCTGACTTTC.

The chain joins TRBV27 to TRBJ1-4; 11 bases map to TRBD1. Trimming cost V 8 bases and J 7 bases; bases outside gene matches: 9. There are 15 residues in the CDR3. CDR1 is MNHEY and CDR2 is SMNVEV in the germline V gene (reference sequence). The CDR3 sequence is CASGAGTGGGEKLFF. Written as DNA, the CDR3 is TGTGCCAGCGGAGCCGGGACAGGGGGTGGTGAAAAACTGTTTTTT.

V and J are TRBV11-1 and TRBJ1-1, with a tentative D call TRBD1 (6 bases). Deletions cut 1 base from V and 4 bases from J, with 16 bases between. This CDR3 has 16 residues. Germline V CDR1 and CDR2: SGHAT, FQDESV (reference sequence). CDR3 nucleotide sequence: TGTGCCAGCAGCTTAGACGTGGGCAGGGGATCCACTGAAGCTTTCTTT. As protein: CASSLDVGRGSTEAFF.

CDR3 sequence: CASSFVGELFF. The CDR3 bases are TGCGCCAGCAGCTTTGTCGGGGAGCTGTTTTTT. The J gene is TRBJ2-2, the V gene TRBV5-1; D is ambiguous. Deletions cut 2 bases from V and 7 bases from J, with 3 bases between. This CDR3 spans 11 amino acids. The germline CDR1 and CDR2 sequences are SGHRS and YFSETQ.

In its sample, this clonotype was seen a few times. The chain recombines TRBV5-1 with TRBJ1-1; 9 nucleotides agree with TRBD1. Trimming removed 0 bases from V and 4 bases from J; junction bases left unmatched: 7. This CDR3 region has 16 residues. Per the germline V gene, CDR1 is SGHRS and CDR2 is YFSETQ. This CDR3 reads CASSLAGTGSGTEAFF. CDR3 in DNA: TGCGCCAGCAGCTTGGCCGGGACAGGGAGTGGCACTGAAGCTTTCTTT.

The rearrangement uses TRBV5-6 and TRBJ2-6, with D perhaps TRBD1 (5 bases). The germline V gene encodes CDR1 SGHDT and CDR2 YYEEEE. The CDR3 spans 13 residues. V lost 2 bases, J lost 9 bases, and 9 bases lay in between. CDR3 sequence: CASSFQGDNVLTF. The CDR3 bases are TGTGCCAGCAGCTTCCAGGGTGACAACGTCCTGACTTTC.

The rearrangement uses TRBV3-1 and TRBJ2-7; weak D call: TRBD1 (5 bases). The CDR3 loop spans 15 amino acids. CDR1 LGHDT and CDR2 YNNKEL come from the germline V gene (reference sequence). V lost 1 base and J 4 bases, leaving 14 bases between the germline ends. The CDR3 here is CASSQVRERLYEQYF. The CDR3 DNA is TGTGCCAGCAGCCAAGTCAGGGAACGGCTTTACGAGCAGTACTTC.

The V call is TRBV10-3, the J call TRBJ2-2; D possibly uses TRBD1 or TRBD2 (7 bases each). Trimming left V 6 bases short and J 6 bases short, with 17 bases between. Germline V lookup: CDR1 ENHRY, CDR2 SYGVKD. The CDR3 contains 15 residues. The CDR3 here is CAISPQGGSPGELFF. DNA for the CDR3: TGTGCCATCAGCCCCCAGGGGGGGTCTCCCGGGGAGCTGTTTTTT.

The rearrangement joins TRBV28 to TRBJ2-5, with 9 bases that match TRBD1. The CDR3 loop spans 17 amino acids. The V and J ends lost 3 bases and 5 bases, in that order; junction bases with no gene match: 13. Germline V gene sequence: CDR1 MDHEN, CDR2 SYDVKM. CDR3 protein: CASSFSPGQGFQETQYF. The DNA of the CDR3 is TGTGCCAGCAGTTTTTCCCCGGGACAGGGTTTTCAGGAGACCCAGTACTTC.

V gene TRBV7-6 combines with J gene TRBJ2-7; TRBD2 agrees at 7 bases. Germline CDR1 SGHVS, CDR2 FNYEAQ. V was clipped by 1 base and J by 3 bases; unmatched bases: 3. The length of the CDR3 is 14 residues. CDR3 DNA: TGTGCCAGCAGCTTAGGCGGGGGTATCTACGAGCAGTACTTC. As protein: CASSLGGGIYEQYF. The complete variable domain, with remaining parts taken from reference TRBV7-6 and TRBJ2-7, reads GAGVSQSPRYKVTKRGQDVALRCDPISGHVSLYWYRQALGQGPEFLTYFNYEAQQDKSGLPNDRFSAERPEGSISTLTIQRTEQRDSAMYRCASSLGGGIYEQYFGPGTRLTVT.

This chain uses TRBV11-2 with TRBJ2-1; 10 bases match TRBD2. Germline CDR1 SGHAT, CDR2 FQNNGV. V shed 3 bases and J 3 bases; nucleotides not matched to a gene: 2. The CDR3 totals 15 residues. The CDR3 reads CASSFGLADYNEQFF. The CDR3 DNA sequence: TGTGCCAGCAGCTTCGGACTAGCGGACTACAATGAGCAGTTCTTC.

There are a few counts of this clonotype. V gene TRBV29-1 combines with J gene TRBJ2-2; D gene uncertain. Germline CDR1 reads SQVTM; CDR2 reads ANQGSEA. The length of the CDR3 is 15 residues. Trimming pared 6 bases from V and 1 base from J, leaving 15 bases between. The CDR3 coding sequence is TGCAGCGTCATTTGGGGTGATCTGAACACCGGGGAGCTGTTTTTT. This sequence encodes CSVIWGDLNTGELFF.

This clonotype was counted ten times or more. V gene TRBV10-3 combines with J gene TRBJ2-1; 9 bases are a match to TRBD1. Germline loops: CDR1 ENHRY, CDR2 SYGVKD. The CDR3 extends over 15 amino acids. With 6 bases clipped from V and 5 bases from J, the junction kept 8 bases outside the gene matches. This chain's CDR3 is CAISKTGTGNNEQFF. CDR3 nucleotide sequence: TGTGCCATCAGCAAAACCGGGACAGGGAACAATGAGCAGTTCTTC.

The J gene is TRBJ2-7, the V gene TRBV9, with a tentative D call TRBD1 (6 bases). The CDR3 is 14 residues long. Trimming removed 0 bases at V and 3 bases at J, with 10 bases between. Germline V gene sequence: CDR1 SGDLS, CDR2 YYNGEE. In DNA, the CDR3 is TGTGCCAGCAGCGTAGTTCCAGGGGACTACGAGCAGTACTTC. Translation gives CASSVVPGDYEQYF.

This clonotype occurred a few times. This may be a read error, as it is one base from a much larger clone. The genes are TRBV28 and TRBJ2-2; D gene ambiguous. The ends were cut back, 7 bases at V and 0 bases at J, with 3 bases in the middle. The CDR3 covers 12 residues. CDR1 MDHEN and CDR2 SYDVKM come from the germline V gene. The DNA for the CDR3 is TGTGCCAGCATTTCGAACACCGGGGAGCTGTTTTTT. Its protein product is CASISNTGELFF.

This clonotype was seen at least ten times. The chain is built from TRBV7-9 and TRBJ2-3; D remains unclear. V was shortened by 7 bases and J by 0 bases, with 20 bases between the two germline ends. CDR1 and CDR2 (germline): SEHNR, FQNEAQ (reference sequence). The CDR3 is 17 residues long. CDR3 nucleotides: TGTGCCAGCAACCCGGTTCAGCGAACCCCTAGCACAGATACGCAGTATTTT. Its protein product is CASNPVQRTPSTDTQYF.

J is TRBJ2-3 and V is TRBV28, with D hard to call. The CDR3 length is 12 residues. Trimming removed 4 bases at V and 4 bases at J, with 6 bases between. CDR1 and CDR2 from the germline V gene are MDHEN and SYDVKM. CDR3: CASSSGSDTQYF. The DNA for the CDR3 is TGTGCCAGCAGTTCTGGGTCAGATACGCAGTATTTT.

This clonotype has more than one count but fewer than ten. This rearrangement joins TRBV9 to TRBJ2-1, with D possibly matching TRBD2 (6 bases). Looked up from germline, CDR1 is SGDLS and CDR2 is YYNGEE. The CDR3 spans 13 residues. Trimming took 3 bases from V and 5 from J, leaving 9 bases between them. This chain's CDR3 is CASSGRGHNEQFF. CDR3 coding DNA: TGTGCCAGCAGCGGGCGGGGCCACAATGAGCAGTTCTTC.

The rearrangement links TRBV6-2 or TRBV6-3 to TRBJ2-7, with TRBD2 identical over 9 bases. Trimming took 6 bases from V and 3 from J; bases not matched to a gene: 9. Per germline, CDR1 MNHEY and CDR2 SVGEGT. The CDR3 is made up of 15 amino acids. The CDR3 loop reads CASSLSGGPHYEQYF. CDR3 DNA: TGTGCCAGCAGCCTTAGCGGGGGCCCCCACTACGAGCAGTACTTC.

The V and J genes are TRBV3-1 and TRBJ2-3; TRBD1 agrees at 8 bases. Per the germline V gene, CDR1 is LGHDT and CDR2 is YNNKEL (reference sequence). Trimming took 1 base from V and 4 from J; bases not matched to a gene: 10. The CDR3 is 17 amino acids. The CDR3 loop is CASSQVPSARGPDTQYF. CDR3 coding DNA: TGTGCCAGCAGCCAAGTCCCGTCGGCCAGGGGGCCAGATACGCAGTATTTT.